This T cell receptor (beta chain) was sequenced during a study of identical twins. This CDR3 region has 16 residues. Looked up from germline, CDR1 is SGHRS and CDR2 is YFSETQ. Trimming removed 2 bases from V and 4 bases from J, with 16 bases in between. MiXCR, run by TCRdb on the 5' RACE reads, gives a single entry per CDR3 protein. The table has some 500,000 distinct CDR3 sequences, approximately 22% seen once. This sample was shared with a second study, whose subject was T cells expressing NK-cell markers.

Input material: CD4+ T cells sorted from blood. This TCR was recovered from a woman between 18 and 30 years old in good health. The V gene is TRBV5-1, the J gene TRBJ2-1; either TRBD1 or TRBD2 may supply D (7 bases each). The CDR3 DNA reads TGCGCCAGCAGCTTCTCCGGGACAGCGGGATACAATGAGCAGTTCTTC. It encodes CASSFSGTAGYNEQFF.